Sequencing of this T cell receptor (beta chain) was carried out in a study of response to subunit inactivated influenza vaccine. Study-level findings and limits: Each seasonal influenza vaccination recruits few new T cells, the authors suggested.

Comments on this clonotype: Its antigen is as yet unknown.

CDR3 length: 16 residues. The germline V gene has CDR1 LGHNA and CDR2 YNFKEQ. V was clipped by 1 base and J by 5 bases; unmatched bases: 6. TCRdb re-analysed the RT-PCR reads in MiXCR, keeping a single row per CDR3 protein. Here the sample spans around 760,000 distinct CDR3 sequences, about 14% being singletons. The sample here was PBMCs from blood, taken around two weeks before vaccination. The chain couples TRBV4-2 to TRBJ2-3, with 10 bases that match TRBD1. This TCR was sampled from a middle-aged man who received an inactivated influenza vaccine. DNA for the CDR3: TGTGCCAGCAGCCAAGCCCTGGGACAGGGGAAAGATACGCAGTATTTT. It yields the protein CASSQALGQGKDTQYF.